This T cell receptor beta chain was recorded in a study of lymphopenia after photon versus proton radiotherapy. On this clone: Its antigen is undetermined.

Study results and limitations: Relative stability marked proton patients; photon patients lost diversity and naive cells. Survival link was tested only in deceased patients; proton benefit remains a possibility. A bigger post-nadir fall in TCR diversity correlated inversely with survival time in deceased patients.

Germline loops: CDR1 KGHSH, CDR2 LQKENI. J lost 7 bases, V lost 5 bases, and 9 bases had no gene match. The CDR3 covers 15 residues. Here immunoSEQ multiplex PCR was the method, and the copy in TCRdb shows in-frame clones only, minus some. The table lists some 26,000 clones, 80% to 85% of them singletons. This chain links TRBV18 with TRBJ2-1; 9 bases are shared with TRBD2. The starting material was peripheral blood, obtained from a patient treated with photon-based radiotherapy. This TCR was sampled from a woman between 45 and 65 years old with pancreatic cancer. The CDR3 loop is CASSSGGRGRNEQFF. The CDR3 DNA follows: TGTGCCAGCTCATCTGGCGGGAGGGGCCGAAATGAGCAGTTCTTC.